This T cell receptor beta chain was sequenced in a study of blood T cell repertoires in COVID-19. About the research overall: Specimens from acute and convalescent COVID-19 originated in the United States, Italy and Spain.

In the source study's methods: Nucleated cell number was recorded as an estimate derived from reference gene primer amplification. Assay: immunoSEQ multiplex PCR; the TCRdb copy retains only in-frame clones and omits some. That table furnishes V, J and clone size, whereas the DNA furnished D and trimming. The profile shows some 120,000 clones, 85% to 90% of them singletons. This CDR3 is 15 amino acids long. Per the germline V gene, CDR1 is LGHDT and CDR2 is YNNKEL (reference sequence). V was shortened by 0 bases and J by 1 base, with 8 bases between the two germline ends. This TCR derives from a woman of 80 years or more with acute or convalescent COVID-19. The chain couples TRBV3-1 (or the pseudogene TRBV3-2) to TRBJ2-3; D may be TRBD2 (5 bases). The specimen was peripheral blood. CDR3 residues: CASSQDPGGTDTQYF. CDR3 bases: TGTGCCAGCAGCCAAGATCCCGGGGGCACAGATACGCAGTATTTT.